The 9 T cell receptor beta chains given below trace back to one sample, sequenced in a study of T cell changes during pregnancy in multiple sclerosis. Assay: immunoSEQ multiplex PCR; the TCRdb copy retains only in-frame clones and omits some. In the table there are 55,000 to 65,000 clones, about 93% of which are singletons. The starting material was CD8+ T cells from peripheral blood mononuclear cells, obtained in the third trimester of pregnancy. These receptors were taken from a female donor with multiple sclerosis, enrolled in a pregnancy study.

This chain links TRBV28 with TRBJ2-2; 10 bases match TRBD2. Germline V gene lookup returns CDR1 MDHEN and CDR2 SYDVKM. Losses at the gene ends were 6 bases for V and 2 bases for J; bases not matched to a gene: 12. The CDR3 extends over 18 amino acids. The CDR3: CASRWTSGRLHNTGELFF. CDR3 DNA: TGTGCCAGCAGATGGACTAGCGGCCGATTACATAACACCGGGGAGCTGTTTTTT.

The chain couples TRBV7-8 to TRBJ1-4, with D possibly being TRBD1 (6 bases). This CDR3 has 15 residues. Germline V CDR1 and CDR2: SGHVS, FQNEAQ. The V end lost 4 bases, the J end lost 2 bases, and 11 bases lay between the germline ends. CDR3 DNA: TGTGCCAGCAGCTCCGTCAGGGGCACTAATGAAAAACTGTTTTTT. Its protein is CASSSVRGTNEKLFF.

The chain uses TRBV6-6 and TRBJ2-7; 7 bases are a match to TRBD1. The CDR3 is 14 amino acids. Germline V CDR1 and CDR2: MNHNY, SVGAGI (reference sequence). After removal of 6 bases from V and 2 bases from J, the junction contained 7 bases not matched to a gene. CDR3 coding DNA: TGTGCCAGCAGCCCCGACAGGGCCACCTACGAGCAGTACTTC. This encodes CASSPDRATYEQYF.

The chain joins TRBV2 to TRBJ2-7; 11 positions match TRBD2. Germline-derived CDR1 and CDR2 are SNHLY and FYNNEI. The trim removed 7 bases at V and 1 base at J, leaving 3 bases unmatched. The CDR3 runs 14 residues. CDR3 bases: TGTGCCAGCATGGGACTAGCGGATTCCTACGAGCAGTACTTC. Residues: CASMGLADSYEQYF. Combining the CDR3 with reference TRBV2 and TRBJ2-7 gives the whole variable domain EPEVTQTPSHQVTQMGQEVILRCVPISNHLYFYWYRQILGQKVEFLVSFYNNEISEKSEIFDDQFSVERPDGSNFTLKIRSTKLEDSAMYFCASMGLADSYEQYFGPGTRLTVT.

The gene calls are TRBV5-5 and TRBJ2-2; TRBD2 might be the D (5 bases). Germline CDR1 reads SGHKS; CDR2 reads YYEKEE (reference sequence). V dropped 4 bases and J dropped 3 bases, with 10 bases sitting between them. This CDR3 has 14 residues. CDR3 sequence (DNA): TGTGCCAGCAGCCCGGGGTCGGACACCGGGGAGCTGTTTTTT. This codes for CASSPGSDTGELFF. The full variable domain, rest sourced from reference TRBV5-5 and TRBJ2-2, is DAGVTQSPTHLIKTRGQQVTLRCSPISGHKSVSWYQQVLGQGPQFIFQYYEKEERGRGNFPDRFSARQFPNYSSELNVNALLLGDSALYLCASSPGSDTGELFFGEGSRLTVL.

The V and J genes are TRBV7-3 and TRBJ2-1, with 7 bases matching TRBD2. The CDR3 consists of 16 residues. CDR1 and CDR2 from the germline V gene are SGHTA and FQGTGA. The V and J ends lost 5 bases and 4 bases, in that order; junction bases with no gene match: 11. CDR3 sequence (DNA): TGTGCCAGCAGCGGTCCCGGGACTACCCTTTACAATGAGCAGTTCTTC. Translation gives CASSGPGTTLYNEQFF.

This chain connects TRBV25-1 to TRBJ2-1; 10 positions match TRBD2. CDR1 is MGHDK, CDR2 SYGVNS, per germline. This CDR3 region has 16 residues. With V trimmed by 3 bases and J by 5 bases, 7 bases remained unmatched. The CDR3 loop reads CASSDTSGESNNEQFF. Written as DNA, the CDR3 is TGTGCCAGCAGTGACACTAGCGGGGAGAGTAACAATGAGCAGTTCTTC.

This clone was found once. The chain employs TRBV19 and TRBJ2-7; 10 bases line up with TRBD1. CDR1 and CDR2 (germline): LNHDA, SQIVND (reference sequence). The CDR3 totals 15 residues. Trimming at V came to 5 bases and at J to 0 bases, leaving 4 bases not matched to a gene. CDR3 sequence: CASSPGQGVSYEQYF. The CDR3 coding sequence is TGTGCCAGTAGTCCCGGACAGGGGGTCTCCTACGAGCAGTACTTC.

The gene calls are TRBV5-3 and TRBJ2-7, with 7 nucleotides matching TRBD2. TRBV5-3 is identified as an open reading frame with a role that is uncertain. The V segment lost 0 bases and the J segment 3 bases; nucleotides outside the gene matches: 6. This CDR3 region has 15 residues. CDR3: CARSLERESDYEQYF. Written as DNA, the CDR3 is TGTGCCAGAAGCTTGGAGCGGGAAAGTGACTACGAGCAGTACTTC.